The 8 T cell receptor beta chains below come from one sample, sequenced in a study of regulatory T cells in long-lasting Graves disease. Library construction for TCR beta used iRepertoire HTBI primers and Arm-PCR of CDR3 regions. TCRdb redid the calling of the multiplex PCR reads with MiXCR, one entry per CDR3 protein. The repertoire holds around 500,000 distinct CDR3 sequences, about 14% seen once, with about 9.1% in the top ten. Sample time point: newly diagnosed GD, antithyroid drugs for less than 3 months. Following extraction of RNA from PBMCs, that RNA was used to make the TCR library. These same data were also listed under a study on T cells in Graves' hyperthyroidism and ophthalmopathy.

The input for sequencing was peripheral blood mononuclear cells (PBMCs), taken at new diagnosis, from a patient treated with antithyroid drugs. These TCRs come from a young man with Graves disease.

This clonotype was counted ten times or more. V and J are TRBV20-1 and TRBJ1-1; a weak D match, TRBD1 (6 bases). Germline V gene lookup returns CDR1 DFQATT and CDR2 SNEGSKA (reference sequence). Trimming stripped 4 bases from V and 5 bases from J, with 8 bases between. The CDR3 is made up of 11 amino acids. CDR3 DNA: TGCAGTGCTAACAGGGAAACTGAAGCTTTCTTT. Translation: CSANRETEAFF.

This clonotype was seen at least ten times. As DNA, the CDR3 is TGTGCCACCAGCAGAGGCCCTAGCGGGAGCATGGTTTCAGATACGCAGTATTTT. Residues: CATSRGPSGSMVSDTQYF. V gene TRBV15 combines with J gene TRBJ2-3; 10 bases are shared with TRBD2. This CDR3 contains 18 residues. V trimming: 1 base; J trimming: 4 bases; junction bases outside the gene matches: 11. Germline-derived CDR1 and CDR2 are LNHNV and YYDKDF (reference sequence).

The chain links TRBV5-6 to TRBJ1-1; no reliable D call. Germline V gene lookup returns CDR1 SGHDT and CDR2 YYEEEE. CDR3 length equals 12 residues. V was trimmed by 1 base and J by 8 bases, leaving 9 bases between them. The CDR3 spells CASSLSGLEAFF. The CDR3 DNA is TGTGCCAGCAGCTTGAGTGGGCTGGAAGCTTTCTTT. The whole variable domain, filled in from reference TRBV5-6 and TRBJ1-1, reads DAGVTQSPTHLIKTRGQQVTLRCSPKSGHDTVSWYQQALGQGPQFIFQYYEEEERQRGNFPDRFSGHQFPNYSSELNVNALLLGDSALYLCASSLSGLEAFFGQGTRLTVV.

The chain is built from TRBV7-2 and TRBJ1-2; D gene unclear. V lost 3 bases and J 1 base, leaving 9 bases between the germline ends. Germline V gene sequence: CDR1 SGHTA, CDR2 FQGNSA. CDR3 length: 14 residues. The CDR3 protein is CASSLADGNYGYTF. CDR3 coding DNA: TGTGCCAGCAGCTTGGCGGACGGTAACTATGGCTACACCTTC.

Only a few counts were recorded for this clonotype. The chain employs TRBV6-1 and TRBJ1-6; D ambiguous. Germline V CDR1 and CDR2: MNHNS, SASEGT. V was cut by 8 bases and J by 13 bases, with 18 bases left in between. This CDR3 comprises 13 residues. This CDR3 reads CASSPTSDDPLHF. CDR3 DNA sequence: TGTGCCAGCTCCCCCACGTCAGACGATCCCCTCCACTTT.

This clonotype was recorded at least ten times. CDR3 sequence: CSAPTGVGGFGANVLTF. CDR3 DNA: TGCAGTGCCCCGACCGGGGTGGGGGGCTTTGGGGCCAACGTCCTGACTTTC. The chain carries TRBV20-1 and TRBJ2-6; TRBD1 or TRBD2 may be the D gene (6 bases each). The germline V and J ends were trimmed by 6 bases and 3 bases, with 21 bases remaining between them. The CDR3 runs 17 residues. Germline-derived CDR1 and CDR2 are DFQATT and SNEGSKA (reference sequence).

In regard to this clonotype: A much larger clone differs from this one at a single base, so this may be a read error. This sequence joins TRBV11-2 and TRBJ2-7; the D gene is possibly TRBD1 (6 bases). V was shortened by 1 base and J by 1 base, with 11 bases between the two germline ends. CDR1 and CDR2 from the germline V gene are SGHAT and FQNNGV. The CDR3 sequence is 15 residues long. CDR3 nucleotides: TGTGCCAGCAGCTTAGGCCGACAGGAGTCCTACGAGCAGTACTTC. It specifies CASSLGRQESYEQYF.

This rearrangement joins TRBV6-1 to TRBJ2-3; D call uncertain. V was pared by 4 bases and J by 3 bases, with 5 bases between. This CDR3 spans 12 amino acids. The germline gives CDR1 MNHNS, CDR2 SASEGT. The CDR3 sequence: CASSAVTDTQYF. The CDR3 nucleotides are TGTGCCAGCAGTGCCGTAACAGATACGCAGTATTTT.